A single sample gave rise to the 18 T cell receptor beta chains below, sequenced in a study of Graves' ophthalmopathy and Graves' hyperthyroidism. RNA transcripts provided the template for amplifying TCR beta CDR3 regions. An opening RT-PCR round employed HTBI primers and preceded a second-round multiplex PCR. TCRdb re-analysed the multiplex PCR reads in MiXCR, keeping a single row per CDR3 protein. The sample yields around 1,000,000 distinct CDR3 sequences, approximately 35% seen once. Sequencing was carried out using peripheral blood or thyroid tissue (not recorded which). Every receptor here comes from an adult man with Graves' hyperthyroidism.

This clonotype was seen many times. The rearrangement uses TRBV7-8 and TRBJ2-5; D remains unclear. The ends were cut back, 1 base at V and 3 bases at J, with 9 bases in the middle. Germline lookup yields CDR1 SGHVS and CDR2 FQNEAQ. The CDR3 runs 14 residues. The CDR3 DNA reads TGTGCCAGCAGCTTAGGCTCAGTGAAAGAGACCCAGTACTTC. It yields the protein CASSLGSVKETQYF.

The chain is built from TRBV2 and TRBJ2-1; TRBD1 or TRBD2 may be the D gene (5 bases each). The CDR3 sequence is 17 residues long. V dropped 3 bases and J dropped 4 bases, with 19 bases sitting between them. CDR1 and CDR2 from the germline V gene are SNHLY and FYNNEI. For the CDR3, the DNA is TGTGCCAGCAGTGATTTGGGTTCAGGGCGGGCATACAATGAGCAGTTCTTC. Protein sequence: CASSDLGSGRAYNEQFF.

This clonotype was found many times. The rearrangement uses TRBV9 and TRBJ1-1; D is unresolved. This CDR3 is built from 14 residues. Deletions cut 4 bases from V and 1 base from J, with 11 bases between. CDR1 is SGDLS, CDR2 YYNGEE, per germline. CDR3 bases: TGTGCCAGCAGCTTAGGGCACGGGAACACTGAAGCTTTCTTT. The encoded protein is CASSLGHGNTEAFF.

CDR3 in DNA: TGTGCCAGTAGTATGAGGACAGGGGTGGGCACTGAAGCTTTCTTT. This translates into CASSMRTGVGTEAFF. V is TRBV19 and J is TRBJ1-1; 9 bases fit TRBD1. V shed 3 bases and J 4 bases; nucleotides not matched to a gene: 6. CDR3 size: 15 residues. Germline-derived CDR1 and CDR2 are LNHDA and SQIVND (reference sequence).

The sample holds many counts of this clonotype. The V and J genes are TRBV2 and TRBJ2-5; no clear D. V lost 6 bases and J lost 1, with 6 bases in between. Germline CDR1 SNHLY, CDR2 FYNNEI. The length of the CDR3 is 12 residues. The DNA for the CDR3 is TGTGCCAGCAGGGACCTCCAAGAGACCCAGTACTTC. Its translation is CASRDLQETQYF.

The chain links TRBV12-3 or TRBV12-4 to TRBJ1-2, with a tentative D call TRBD1 (6 bases). Trimming shortened V by 6 bases and J by 4 bases, and 21 bases separated the two germline ends. This CDR3 spans 16 amino acids. The CDR3 DNA reads as TGTGCCAGCAGCCTTTTTGGTGGACAGTCGATCTATGGCTACACCTTC. It translates to CASSLFGGQSIYGYTF.

A note on this clonotype: The CDR3 ends on some other residue instead of the conserved phenylalanine or tryptophan, so this is likely a read error. Because the CDR3's place on the DNA is in doubt, the DNA is left out and the CDR3 is given as listed by TCRdb. This chain's CDR3 is CASSPGAAYTDY. The chain has TRBV7-2 and TRBJ1-6; whether TRBD1, the table's D call, matches the DNA was not checked. The germline gives CDR1 SGHTA, CDR2 FQGNSA. The CDR3 has 12 residues if both end residues are counted.

Ten or more counts support this clonotype. The rearrangement joins TRBV10-2 to TRBJ2-5; D uncertain. The V and J ends lost 2 bases and 5 bases respectively, with 6 bases between them. This CDR3 is built from 12 residues. Per the germline V gene, CDR1 is WSHSY and CDR2 is SAAADI. DNA for the CDR3: TGCGCCAGCAGTGAGGGGTGGGAGACCCAGTACTTC. Translation gives CASSEGWETQYF.

In nucleotides, the CDR3 is TGTGCCATCGGGGCTAGCGGGAGTGGGAAGGAGACCCAGTACTTC. Encoded protein: CAIGASGSGKETQYF. This sequence joins TRBV10-3 and TRBJ2-5; 10 positions agree with TRBD2. Per germline, CDR1 ENHRY and CDR2 SYGVKD. V lost 8 bases to trimming and J lost 5 bases; unmatched junction nucleotides: 11. This CDR3 is 15 amino acids long.

CDR3 amino acids: CASKGSTGENTEAFF. The CDR3 region has the DNA TGCGCCAGCAAAGGATCGACAGGGGAGAACACTGAAGCTTTCTTT. V and J are TRBV5-1 and TRBJ1-1, with 8 bases lining up with TRBD1. Per the germline V gene, CDR1 is SGHRS and CDR2 is YFSETQ. After removal of 6 bases from V and 1 base from J, the junction contained 8 bases not matched to a gene. The CDR3 runs to 15 residues. Full variable domain (rest looked up from reference TRBV5-1 and TRBJ1-1): KAGVTQTPRYLIKTRGQQVTLSCSPISGHRSVSWYQQTPGQGLQFLFEYFSETQRNKGNFPGRFSGRQFSNSRSEMNVSTLELGDSALYLCASKGSTGENTEAFFGQGTRLTVV.

This clonotype was seen only once. The chain carries TRBV29-1 and TRBJ1-1, with 7 bases matching TRBD1. Germline V CDR1 and CDR2: SQVTM, ANQGSEA. This CDR3 spans 13 amino acids. CDR3 DNA sequence: TGCAGTGCCGGACCCGGACAGGACGTTGAAGCTTTCTTT. This translates into CSAGPGQDVEAFF. Combining the CDR3 with reference TRBV29-1 and TRBJ1-1 gives the whole variable domain SAVISQKPSRDICQRGTSLTIQCQVDSQVTMMFWYRQQPGQSLTLIATANQGSEATYESGFVIDKFPISRPNLTFSTLTVSNMSPEDSSIYLCSAGPGQDVEAFFGQGTRLTVV.

V gene TRBV20-1 combines with J gene TRBJ2-2, with 8 bases that match TRBD1. The J segment lost 9 bases and the V segment lost 1 base, leaving 4 bases of the junction unmatched. The CDR3 is 13 residues long. From germline, CDR1 is DFQATT and CDR2 SNEGSKA (reference sequence). CDR3 in amino acids: CSARGRGLRELFF. CDR3 sequence (DNA): TGCAGTGCTAGAGGCAGGGGGCTTCGGGAGCTGTTTTTT.

This clonotype was seen once. J is TRBJ2-5 and V is TRBV10-3; D tentatively fits TRBD1 or TRBD2 (7 bases each). CDR1 and CDR2 (germline): ENHRY, SYGVKD. Trimming removed 6 bases from V and 7 bases from J, with 12 bases in between. This CDR3 has 12 amino acids. CDR3 region: CAISSGGGTQYF. DNA for the CDR3: TGTGCCATCAGCTCAGGGGGGGGGACCCAGTACTTC.

The genes are TRBV20-1 and TRBJ2-7; 10 bases are shared with TRBD2. V lost 7 bases to trimming and J lost 3 bases; unmatched junction nucleotides: 6. Per the germline V gene, CDR1 is DFQATT and CDR2 is SNEGSKA (reference sequence). The CDR3 has 13 amino acids. The CDR3 bases are TGCAGTGACCCAGCGGGAGGGCACTACGAGCAGTACTTC. It codes for CSDPAGGHYEQYF.

This clonotype was detected only a few times. The V call is TRBV12-3 or TRBV12-4, the J call TRBJ1-5, with unresolved D. V dropped 6 bases and J dropped 7 bases, with 16 bases sitting between them. The CDR3 loop spans 14 amino acids. The CDR3 region is CASSQTDHRQPQHF. CDR3 nucleotide sequence: TGTGCCAGCAGCCAGACCGACCACAGACAGCCCCAGCATTTT.

The chain employs TRBV20-1 and TRBJ1-5; D is unresolved. The CDR3 is made up of 14 amino acids. Per the germline V gene, CDR1 is DFQATT and CDR2 is SNEGSKA (reference sequence). Trimming shortened V by 3 bases and J by 6 bases, and 15 bases separated the two germline ends. CDR3 coding DNA: TGCAGTGCTAGGCTTAATACAAGATTTCAGCCCCAGCATTTT. Translated: CSARLNTRFQPQHF.

This sequence joins TRBV5-1 and TRBJ1-2; D not resolved. CDR1 is SGHRS, CDR2 YFSETQ, per germline. V gave up 4 bases and J gave up 4 bases, with 14 bases separating them. CDR3 length equals 14 residues. Here the CDR3 reads CASSPEGLRYGYTF. CDR3 sequence (DNA): TGCGCCAGCAGCCCTGAGGGTCTCCGCTATGGCTACACCTTC.

The rearrangement uses TRBV11-2 and TRBJ1-2; possibly TRBD1 for D (5 bases). The CDR3 sequence is 13 residues long. The germline V gene has CDR1 SGHAT and CDR2 FQNNGV. V was clipped by 8 bases and J by 4 bases, with 14 bases between them. The CDR3 DNA is TGTGCCAGCGGCGAGACAGTGCTCTATGGCTACACCTTC. Protein: CASGETVLYGYTF.